The 27 T cell receptor beta chains below come from one sample, sequenced in a study of blood T cell repertoires in COVID-19. The repertoire was sequenced with immunoSEQ multiplex PCR; TCRdb's copy has only in-frame clones and lacks some. Of roughly 150,000 clones in the sample, 83% are singletons; the top ten hold roughly 2%. Material for sequencing was peripheral blood. The receptor set was obtained from a woman aged 80 or over with acute or convalescent COVID-19.

J is TRBJ1-2 and V is TRBV28, with D possibly TRBD1 on 5 matching bases. CDR3 size: 15 residues. The germline CDR1 and CDR2 sequences are MDHEN and SYDVKM. V was trimmed by 2 bases and J by 3 bases, leaving 13 bases between them. CDR3 DNA: TGTGCCAGCAGTTTAGGGGGGGTCACCGACTATGGCTACACCTTC. The encoded protein is CASSLGGVTDYGYTF.

J is TRBJ2-7 and V is TRBV7-2; 12 bases fit TRBD2. CDR3 length: 17 residues. Germline V gene data show CDR1 as SGHTA and CDR2 as FQGNSA. After removal of 4 bases from V and 0 bases from J, the junction contained 7 bases not matched to a gene. The CDR3 sequence: CASSSPWTSGTSYEQYF. CDR3 DNA: TGTGCCAGCAGCTCTCCTTGGACTAGCGGGACCTCCTACGAGCAGTACTTC.

V gene TRBV12-3 or TRBV12-4 combines with J gene TRBJ2-7; no firm D call. The CDR3 loop spans 11 amino acids. V lost 1 base to trimming and J lost 6 bases, with 4 bases between them. In nucleotides, the CDR3 is TGTGCCAGCAGTTTAGGAGGCGAGCAGTACTTC. Its translation: CASSLGGEQYF.

This clone was counted many times. The chain couples TRBV3-1 (or the pseudogene TRBV3-2) to TRBJ1-2; 7 bases fit TRBD1. CDR1 is LGHDT and CDR2 is YNNKEL in the germline V gene (reference sequence). The CDR3 loop spans 13 amino acids. The ends lost 2 bases at V and 8 bases at J; junction bases unmatched: 5. The CDR3 nucleotides are TGTGCCAGCAGCCAAACAGGGGTGGGAGGCTACACCTTC. This codes for CASSQTGVGGYTF.

The chain couples TRBV6-2 or TRBV6-3 to TRBJ1-5; no definite D call. The CDR3 sequence is 15 residues long. The V end was cut by 3 bases, the J end by 4 bases, with 13 bases between. Germline assignment: CDR1 MNHEY and CDR2 SVGEGT. The CDR3 nucleotides read TGTGCCAGCAGTTATATGGCAGGATGGAATCAGCCCCAGCATTTT. Protein product: CASSYMAGWNQPQHF.

The chain combines TRBV7-9 with TRBJ2-6, with TRBD1 matching 12 bases. The junction had 5 bases not matched to a gene; V was cut back by 5 bases and J by 9 bases. This CDR3 has 15 amino acids. Germline V gives CDR1 SEHNR, CDR2 FQNEAQ (reference sequence). In DNA form, the CDR3 reads TGTGCCAGCAGCGCGGGGACAGGGGGCGGCAACGTCCTGACTTTC. This translates into CASSAGTGGGNVLTF.

The V gene is TRBV9, the J gene TRBJ2-2, with TRBD1 as a possible D gene (5 bases). The CDR3 runs 16 residues. V gave up 1 base and J gave up 7 bases, with 17 bases separating them. Germline CDR1 SGDLS, CDR2 YYNGEE. The CDR3 region has the DNA TGTGCCAGCAGCGTAAATCTGATGGGGCGAATCGGGGAGCTGTTTTTT. Protein product: CASSVNLMGRIGELFF.

The chain has TRBV27 and TRBJ2-2; 7 positions agree with TRBD1. The CDR3 runs 15 residues. CDR1 and CDR2 from the germline V gene are MNHEY and SMNVEV (reference sequence). V trimming: 1 base; J trimming: 7 bases; junction bases outside the gene matches: 6. CDR3 residues: CASSLFDRAGGELFF. The CDR3 nucleotides read TGTGCCAGCAGTTTATTCGACAGGGCGGGCGGGGAGCTGTTTTTT.

This clone was seen a few times. The J gene is TRBJ2-7, the V gene TRBV7-2; TRBD1 matches at 9 bases. Germline V gene lookup returns CDR1 SGHTA and CDR2 FQGNSA. V trimming: 3 bases; J trimming: 3 bases; junction bases outside the gene matches: 6. CDR3 length equals 15 residues. The CDR3 region is CASSFRPGQGYEQYF. Written as DNA, the CDR3 is TGTGCCAGCAGCTTCCGCCCGGGACAGGGCTACGAGCAGTACTTC.

The chain couples TRBV14 to TRBJ2-1; tentatively, D is TRBD2 (7 bases). With 1 base removed from V and 12 bases from J, the gap between germline ends came to 16 bases. This CDR3 comprises 14 residues. Germline values: CDR1 SGHDN, CDR2 FVKESK. CDR3 DNA: TGTGCCAGCAGCCAAGTTGGCAGGGGAGGGGTGCAGTTCTTC. It codes for CASSQVGRGGVQFF.

This clone has only one observation. The chain combines TRBV5-1 with TRBJ2-5, with TRBD2 matching 10 bases. V gave up 3 bases and J gave up 5 bases; unmatched junction bases: 7. Germline V gives CDR1 SGHRS, CDR2 YFSETQ. The CDR3 contains 15 residues. CDR3 loop: CASSSASGRIETQYF. In DNA form, the CDR3 reads TGCGCCAGCAGCTCGGCTAGCGGGAGAATTGAGACCCAGTACTTC.

For the CDR3, the DNA is TGTGCCAGTAGTATTCGCGAAAATTCACCCCTCCACTTT. Protein product: CASSIRENSPLHF. V and J are TRBV19 and TRBJ1-6; D uncertain. Germline CDR1 and CDR2: LNHDA and SQIVND (reference sequence). The V end was cut by 3 bases, the J end by 7 bases, with 7 bases between. The CDR3 sequence is 13 residues long.

The rearrangement links TRBV19 to TRBJ1-1; D may be TRBD1 (6 bases). V was shortened by 4 bases and J by 8 bases, with 11 bases between the two germline ends. The V gene's germline CDR1 is LNHDA and CDR2 SQIVND (reference sequence). The CDR3 has 12 residues. The CDR3 region is CASSNQQGEAFF. In nucleotides, the CDR3 is TGTGCCAGTAGTAACCAACAGGGAGAAGCTTTCTTT.

This clone was picked up a small number of times. The chain is built from TRBV5-6 and TRBJ1-5; TRBD1 matches 7 bases. CDR1 SGHDT and CDR2 YYEEEE come from the germline V gene. V was clipped by 4 bases and J by 5 bases; unmatched bases: 9. The length of the CDR3 is 15 residues. Written as DNA, the CDR3 is TGTGCCAGCAGCAAAGCGGACAGGAGAGATCAGCCCCAGCATTTT. This gives the protein CASSKADRRDQPQHF.

The V and J genes are TRBV20-1 and TRBJ2-7, with TRBD1 as a possible D gene (5 bases). This CDR3 is built from 14 residues. V lost 3 bases and J 3 bases, leaving 15 bases between the germline ends. CDR1 DFQATT and CDR2 SNEGSKA come from the germline V gene (reference sequence). CDR3 region: CSASKSLGVYEQYF. In DNA form, the CDR3 reads TGCAGTGCTAGTAAGTCGCTAGGGGTCTACGAGCAGTACTTC.

V gene TRBV19 combines with J gene TRBJ1-2, with 7 bases identical to TRBD1. There are 15 residues in the CDR3. Germline CDR1 and CDR2: LNHDA and SQIVND (reference sequence). The trim removed 4 bases at V and 3 bases at J, leaving 8 bases unmatched. The CDR3 DNA reads as TGTGCCAGTAGTACCGGGGACAGAAACTACTATGGCTACACCTTC. Encoded protein: CASSTGDRNYYGYTF.

The chain combines TRBV7-6 with TRBJ2-7; D gene ambiguous. Germline V gene sequence: CDR1 SGHVS, CDR2 FNYEAQ. The CDR3 extends over 15 amino acids. Trimming left V 2 bases short and J 2 bases short, with 13 bases between. The CDR3 coding sequence is TGTGCCAGCAGCTTACTGGCAGGAATTCCCTACGAGCAGTACTTC. It encodes CASSLLAGIPYEQYF.

This clone came up a few times. This chain connects TRBV5-4 to TRBJ2-3; 7 bases match TRBD1. The CDR3 has 14 amino acids. CDR1 and CDR2 from the germline V gene are SGHNT and YYREEE (reference sequence). V gave up 4 bases and J gave up 3 bases; unmatched junction bases: 5. The CDR3 sequence is CASSVGRGTDTQYF. The CDR3 bases are TGTGCCAGCAGCGTGGGCAGGGGGACAGATACGCAGTATTTT.

The J gene is TRBJ2-1, the V gene TRBV5-4, with D possibly being TRBD2 (5 bases). CDR3 length equals 13 residues. The germline V gene has CDR1 SGHNT and CDR2 YYREEE (reference sequence). Trimming removed 4 bases at V and 5 bases at J, with 10 bases between. CDR3 loop: CASSSTRNNEQFF. The CDR3 DNA reads as TGTGCCAGCAGCAGTACTAGGAACAATGAGCAGTTCTTC.

The chain combines TRBV19 with TRBJ1-1; no clear D. The V end lost 0 bases, the J end lost 14 bases, and 10 bases lay between the germline ends. The germline V gene encodes CDR1 LNHDA and CDR2 SQIVND (reference sequence). The CDR3 is 11 amino acids. The CDR3 nucleotides read TGTGCCAGTAGTATAGAAAGACTGGCATTCTTT. Translated, it gives CASSIERLAFF. The whole variable domain, filled in from reference TRBV19 and TRBJ1-1, reads DGGITQSPKYLFRKEGQNVTLSCEQNLNHDAMYWYRQDPGQGLRLIYYSQIVNDFQKGDIAEGYSVSREKKESFPLTVTSAQKNPTAFYLCASSIERLAFFGQGTRLTVV.

The gene calls are TRBV29-1 and TRBJ1-5; D ambiguous. Trimming took 6 bases from V and 5 from J, leaving 14 bases between them. CDR1 is SQVTM and CDR2 is ANQGSEA in the germline V gene. The CDR3 loop spans 13 amino acids. The CDR3 bases are TGCAGCGTGGGCTCCAATGCAGATCAGCCCCAGCATTTT. It encodes CSVGSNADQPQHF.

V and J are TRBV4-3 and TRBJ2-7; D perhaps matches TRBD2 (5 bases). V was clipped by 1 base and J by 6 bases, with 10 bases between them. Germline CDR1 and CDR2: LGHNA and YSLEER. The CDR3 length is 13 residues. The CDR3: CASSQGTGIEQYF. The CDR3 DNA sequence: TGCGCCAGCAGCCAAGGTACCGGGATCGAGCAGTACTTC.

V usage is TRBV11-2 and J usage is TRBJ2-7; no clear D. The CDR3 is made up of 12 amino acids. The germline V gene has CDR1 SGHAT and CDR2 FQNNGV. Trimming stripped 5 bases from V and 6 bases from J, with 11 bases between. In DNA form, the CDR3 reads TGTGCCAGCAGCCCCCACTTTGGCGAGCAGTACTTC. This sequence encodes CASSPHFGEQYF.

The rearrangement uses TRBV19 and TRBJ1-5; possible D gene TRBD1, 5 bases. V lost 6 bases and J lost 4, with 16 bases in between. The germline gives CDR1 LNHDA, CDR2 SQIVND (reference sequence). The CDR3 covers 15 residues. The CDR3: CASSTFPGNNQPQHF. Written as DNA, the CDR3 is TGTGCCAGTAGCACATTCCCAGGGAATAATCAGCCCCAGCATTTT.

This chain connects TRBV30 to TRBJ1-1; possibly TRBD1 for D (6 bases). The CDR3 sequence is 13 residues long. The germline V gene encodes CDR1 GTSNPN and CDR2 SVGIG (reference sequence). With 5 bases removed from V and 1 base from J, the gap between germline ends came to 11 bases. CDR3 coding DNA: TGTGCCTGGGAGACAGGACCGAACACTGAAGCTTTCTTT. This gives the protein CAWETGPNTEAFF.

This clone was found once. The chain is built from TRBV5-1 and TRBJ2-1; 8 nucleotides match TRBD1. CDR1 and CDR2 (germline): SGHRS, YFSETQ. Unmatched junction bases numbered 6, after V lost 0 bases and J lost 7 bases. CDR3 size: 15 residues. The DNA of the CDR3 is TGCGCCAGCAGCTTGGCAGCGGACAGGGAGAATGAGCAGTTCTTC. It translates to CASSLAADRENEQFF.

The rearrangement links TRBV28 to TRBJ1-2, with D perhaps matching TRBD1 (6 bases). The CDR3 length is 13 residues. V lost 9 bases and J 7 bases, leaving 18 bases between the germline ends. CDR1 and CDR2 (germline): MDHEN, SYDVKM. CDR3 protein: CASSTGTLGGYTF. The CDR3 DNA reads TGTGCCAGTTCAACCGGGACATTAGGTGGCTACACCTTC.